This T cell receptor (beta chain) was profiled in a study of CD8 T cells in Susac syndrome. RNA totalling roughly 0.45 to 1 ug underwent reverse transcription with random hexamers. Via MiXCR, TCRdb re-called the immunoSEQ multiplex PCR reads, giving one row per CDR3 protein. The sample includes around 130,000 distinct CDR3 sequences, just under 95% seen only once; the top ten take 0.28%. The sequence was obtained from a human donor with Susac syndrome. The sample comprised CD8+ T cells from PBMCs.

CDR3 sequence reads: CASSPGVDGYTF. CDR3 DNA: TGTGCCAGCAGCCCAGGTGTTGATGGCTACACCTTC. J is TRBJ1-2 and V is TRBV5-4; D remains ambiguous. Germline V CDR1 and CDR2: SGHNT, YYREEE (reference sequence). Trimming cost V 4 bases and J 6 bases, with 10 bases left between them. This CDR3 contains 12 residues.